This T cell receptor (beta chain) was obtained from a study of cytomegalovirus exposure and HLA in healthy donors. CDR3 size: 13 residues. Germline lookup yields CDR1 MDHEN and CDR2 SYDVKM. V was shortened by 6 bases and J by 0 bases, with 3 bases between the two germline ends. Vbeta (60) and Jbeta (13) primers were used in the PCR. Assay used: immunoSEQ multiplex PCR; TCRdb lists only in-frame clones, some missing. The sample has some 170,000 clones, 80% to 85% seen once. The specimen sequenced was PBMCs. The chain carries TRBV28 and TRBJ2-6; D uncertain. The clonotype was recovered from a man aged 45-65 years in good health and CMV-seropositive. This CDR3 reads CASRSSGANVLTF. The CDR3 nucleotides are TGTGCCAGCAGGAGCTCTGGGGCCAACGTCCTGACTTTC.